The 24 T cell receptor beta chains below all came from one sample that was sequenced in a study of cytomegalovirus exposure and HLA in healthy donors. The primer mix had 60 Vbeta and 13 Jbeta primers. Generated by immunoSEQ multiplex PCR, the TCRdb table keeps only in-frame clones and is missing some. In the table there are 100,000 to 150,000 clones, about 70% of which are singletons. Specimen: PBMCs. All receptors derive from a woman aged 40-49 years in good health and CMV-seropositive.

This chain uses TRBV12-5 with TRBJ1-1; 8 nucleotides line up with TRBD1. The CDR3 spans 14 residues. The germline gives CDR1 LGHNT, CDR2 FRNRAP. The V segment lost 8 bases and the J segment 0 bases; nucleotides outside the gene matches: 5. Here the CDR3 reads CASKDRAVNTEAFF. In DNA, the CDR3 is TGTGCTAGTAAGGACAGGGCTGTGAACACTGAAGCTTTCTTT.

The chain has TRBV30 and TRBJ1-2, with TRBD1 identical over 10 bases. The CDR3 covers 12 residues. CDR1 and CDR2 (germline): GTSNPN, SVGIG (reference sequence). CDR3 nucleotide sequence: TGTGCTAGGACAGGGGGATCCTATGGCTACACCTTC. Its protein is CARTGGSYGYTF.

CDR3 sequence reads: CASSQGTDEKLFF. The CDR3 region has the DNA TGTGCCAGCAGCCAAGGGACAGATGAAAAACTGTTTTTT. This chain links TRBV5-4 with TRBJ1-4, with 7 bases identical to TRBD1. Germline V lookup: CDR1 SGHNT, CDR2 YYREEE (reference sequence). Trimming took 4 bases from V and 6 from J; bases not matched to a gene: 3. This CDR3 is 13 amino acids long.

The chain carries TRBV7-6 and TRBJ1-2, with D maybe TRBD1 (5 bases). The CDR3 is 14 residues long. Germline CDR1 SGHVS, CDR2 FNYEAQ. Trimming left V 6 bases short and J 10 bases short, with 21 bases between. The CDR3 DNA follows: TGTGCCAGCAGATTCATCTGGGGGGAGCCCCCCTACACCTTC. Translating it yields CASRFIWGEPPYTF.

In its sample, this clone was seen once. V usage is TRBV5-1 and J usage is TRBJ2-5, with TRBD1 matching over 9 bases. Trimming cost V 0 bases and J 5 bases; bases outside gene matches: 5. The length of the CDR3 is 15 residues. Germline V gives CDR1 SGHRS, CDR2 YFSETQ. In DNA, the CDR3 is TGCGCCAGCAGCTTGGGTGGACAGGGGCGCGAGACCCAGTACTTC. Protein: CASSLGGQGRETQYF.

This rearrangement joins TRBV5-6 to TRBJ1-2, with 10 bases identical to TRBD1. J lost 3 bases, V lost 4 bases, and 3 bases had no gene match. CDR3 length equals 14 residues. Germline lookup yields CDR1 SGHDT and CDR2 YYEEEE. The CDR3 loop is CASSGTGVDYGYTF. The CDR3 DNA reads as TGTGCCAGCAGCGGGACAGGGGTTGACTATGGCTACACCTTC.

The CDR3 loop reads CASSPSKQGLYGYTF. CDR3 sequence (DNA): TGTGCCAGCTCACCATCCAAACAGGGCCTATATGGCTACACCTTC. This chain uses TRBV18 with TRBJ1-2; a possible D gene is TRBD1 (6 bases). Germline V gene lookup returns CDR1 KGHSH and CDR2 LQKENI. This CDR3 has 15 residues. V lost 2 bases and J 5 bases, leaving 15 bases between the germline ends.

This chain connects TRBV28 to TRBJ2-1; D perhaps matches TRBD2 (6 bases). The CDR3 has 16 residues. Germline loops: CDR1 MDHEN, CDR2 SYDVKM. Deletions cut 7 bases from V and 6 bases from J, with 22 bases between. The CDR3 bases are TGTGCCAGCACCCCTTGGGGGGATAAAAGCGGCAATGAGCAGTTCTTC. It yields the protein CASTPWGDKSGNEQFF.

This sequence joins TRBV7-9 and TRBJ2-7, with D unresolved. Germline CDR1 and CDR2: SEHNR and FQNEAQ (reference sequence). This CDR3 is 13 amino acids long. Trimming cost V 3 bases and J 1 base, with 7 bases left between them. The CDR3 DNA sequence: TGTGCCAGCAGCTTGGCGGCATCCTACGAGCAGTACTTC. This sequence encodes CASSLAASYEQYF.

The J gene is TRBJ1-1, the V gene TRBV4-1; unclear D gene. Trimming pared 4 bases from V and 0 bases from J, leaving 12 bases between. CDR3 length: 15 amino acids. Germline values: CDR1 MGHRA, CDR2 YSYEKL. In DNA form, the CDR3 reads TGCGCCAGCAGCCGTGTTTATACTATGAACACTGAAGCTTTCTTT. Residues: CASSRVYTMNTEAFF.

This rearrangement joins TRBV27 to TRBJ1-1; D ambiguous. Trimming took off 4 bases at V and 5 bases at J, with 17 bases between the two ends. The CDR3 consists of 15 residues. Germline V gives CDR1 MNHEY, CDR2 SMNVEV (reference sequence). This chain's CDR3 is CASSYGRARGTEAFF. The CDR3 nucleotides are TGTGCCAGCAGTTACGGAAGGGCCCGAGGGACTGAAGCTTTCTTT.

Regarding this clone: Here the CDR3 omits its conserved ending phenylalanine or tryptophan, so a read error is the likely source. The limits of the CDR3 on the DNA are not certain, so only TCRdb's listed CDR3 is given. The V call is TRBV30, the J call TRBJ1-2. The V gene's germline CDR1 is GTSNPN and CDR2 SVGIG (reference sequence). Termini included, the CDR3 measures 11 amino acids. The CDR3 reads CAWSREERWRL.

The J gene is TRBJ1-6, the V gene TRBV30, with TRBD1 matching 7 bases. Germline V gene lookup returns CDR1 GTSNPN and CDR2 SVGIG (reference sequence). Trimming removed 6 bases from V and 8 bases from J; junction bases left unmatched: 10. The CDR3 consists of 14 residues. CDR3: CACNSDRVDSPLHF. The CDR3 DNA follows: TGTGCCTGTAATTCTGACAGGGTCGATTCACCCCTCCACTTT.

This clone occurred once. The V call is TRBV4-2, the J call TRBJ1-5, with D unclear. Germline V lookup: CDR1 LGHNA, CDR2 YNFKEQ. The ends were cut back, 1 base at V and 0 bases at J, with 10 bases in the middle. CDR3 size: 16 residues. The CDR3: CASSQGSGYSNQPQHF. CDR3 coding DNA: TGTGCCAGCAGCCAAGGGTCAGGTTATAGCAATCAGCCCCAGCATTTT.

This rearrangement joins TRBV5-8 to TRBJ1-4, with 10 bases matching TRBD1. Trimming removed 3 bases from V and 8 bases from J; junction bases left unmatched: 7. The CDR3 sequence is 15 residues long. Germline values: CDR1 SGHTS, CDR2 YDEGEE. The CDR3 loop is CASSSSTGGYEKLFF. In DNA, the CDR3 is TGTGCCAGCAGCTCTTCGACAGGGGGCTACGAAAAACTGTTTTTT.

This clone was seen once. CDR3 region: CASSFGGGMGNQPQHF. The CDR3 DNA is TGTGCCAGCAGCTTCGGGGGTGGGATGGGCAATCAGCCCCAGCATTTT. This sequence joins TRBV5-4 and TRBJ1-5; D is perhaps TRBD1 (5 bases). Per the germline V gene, CDR1 is SGHNT and CDR2 is YYREEE (reference sequence). This CDR3 comprises 16 residues. Trimming took 2 bases from V and 2 from J, leaving 14 bases between them.

This chain connects TRBV30 to TRBJ1-5, with D uncertain. CDR3 size: 12 residues. V lost 0 bases and J lost 6, with 6 bases in between. Germline V lookup: CDR1 GTSNPN, CDR2 SVGIG (reference sequence). This chain's CDR3 is CAWSVGSQPQHF. The DNA for the CDR3 is TGTGCCTGGAGTGTTGGGAGTCAGCCCCAGCATTTT.

This sequence joins TRBV2 and TRBJ1-5; D is unresolved. Germline V gene lookup returns CDR1 SNHLY and CDR2 FYNNEI. V was cut by 8 bases and J by 0 bases, with 5 bases left in between. The CDR3 covers 12 residues. The CDR3 reads CASRFSNQPQHF. CDR3 nucleotide sequence: TGTGCCAGCCGGTTTAGCAATCAGCCCCAGCATTTT. The whole variable domain, remainder taken from reference TRBV2 and TRBJ1-5, is EPEVTQTPSHQVTQMGQEVILRCVPISNHLYFYWYRQILGQKVEFLVSFYNNEISEKSEIFDDQFSVERPDGSNFTLKIRSTKLEDSAMYFCASRFSNQPQHFGDGTRLSIL.

The J gene is TRBJ2-1, the V gene TRBV9; D is ambiguous. The germline V and J ends were trimmed by 3 bases and 3 bases, with 13 bases remaining between them. The CDR3 has 15 amino acids. CDR1 is SGDLS and CDR2 is YYNGEE in the germline V gene. In nucleotides, the CDR3 is TGTGCCAGCAGCGGAGACACATATTTCTACAATGAGCAGTTCTTC. This sequence encodes CASSGDTYFYNEQFF.

This chain joins TRBV7-2 and TRBJ1-3; tentative D call: TRBD1 (5 bases). V lost 1 base, J lost 6 bases, and 13 bases lay in between. CDR1 and CDR2 (germline): SGHTA, FQGNSA. The length of the CDR3 is 15 residues. In nucleotides, the CDR3 is TGTGCCAGCAGCTTAGGCGGAACAGGCCAAAACACCATATATTTT. Amino acids: CASSLGGTGQNTIYF.

The J gene is TRBJ2-7, the V gene TRBV7-2; TRBD2 might be the D (6 bases). CDR3 length: 14 amino acids. Germline V gene data show CDR1 as SGHTA and CDR2 as FQGNSA. Trimming pared 0 bases from V and 7 bases from J, leaving 13 bases between. The CDR3 DNA is TGTGCCAGCAGCTTAGCGGCGGGGCCGGGAGAGCAGTACTTC. This gives the protein CASSLAAGPGEQYF. The full variable domain, completed using reference TRBV7-2 and TRBJ2-7, is GAGVSQSPSNKVTEKGKDVELRCDPISGHTALYWYRQSLGQGLEFLIYFQGNSAPDKSGLPSDRFSAERTGGSVSTLTIQRTQQEDSAVYLCASSLAAGPGEQYFGPGTRLTVT.

This rearrangement joins TRBV6-1 to TRBJ2-1; no clear D gene. V lost 3 bases to trimming and J lost 3 bases, with 6 bases between them. CDR1 and CDR2 from the germline V gene are MNHNS and SASEGT. This CDR3 has 13 amino acids. The CDR3 loop is CASSEENYNEQFF. DNA for the CDR3: TGTGCCAGCAGTGAGGAGAACTACAATGAGCAGTTCTTC.

The genes are TRBV5-1 and TRBJ2-5, with D perhaps TRBD2 (5 bases). V shed 0 bases and J shed 7 bases, with 16 bases lying between them. Germline CDR1 and CDR2: SGHRS and YFSETQ. The CDR3 is made up of 15 amino acids. The CDR3 coding sequence is TGCGCCAGCAGCTTGGGAGGTCCCGGTGGAGGGACCCAGTACTTC. Encoded protein: CASSLGGPGGGTQYF.

This clone was picked up a small number of times. The gene calls are TRBV6-5 and TRBJ1-2; D ambiguous. Germline CDR1 MNHEY, CDR2 SVGAGI. This CDR3 has 12 residues. Trimming shortened V by 2 bases and J by 10 bases, and 11 bases separated the two germline ends. This CDR3 is CASSYLGAIYTF. In DNA, the CDR3 is TGTGCCAGCAGTTACCTCGGTGCTATCTACACCTTC.